The TCR beta chain under discussion was sequenced for a study of blood T cell repertoires in COVID-19. The germline V gene has CDR1 LGHNA and CDR2 YSLEER. CDR3 length: 14 residues. Trimming removed 3 bases at V and 0 bases at J, with 6 bases between. Recruited during active infection, patients (from Seattle) were subsequently followed longitudinally. Clones were read by immunoSEQ multiplex PCR, and TCRdb kept only the in-frame ones, dropping some. The sample gives about 76,000 clones, about 82% of which show up once; roughly 9.6% is in the top ten. This chain uses TRBV4-3 with TRBJ1-5, with D maybe TRBD1 (6 bases). Sequencing was done on a sample of peripheral blood. This sequence originates from a man in his fifties with COVID-19, enrolled during active disease. DNA of the CDR3: TGCGCCAGCAGCCAGGACAGTAGCAATCAGCCCCAGCATTTT. Translation gives CASSQDSSNQPQHF.